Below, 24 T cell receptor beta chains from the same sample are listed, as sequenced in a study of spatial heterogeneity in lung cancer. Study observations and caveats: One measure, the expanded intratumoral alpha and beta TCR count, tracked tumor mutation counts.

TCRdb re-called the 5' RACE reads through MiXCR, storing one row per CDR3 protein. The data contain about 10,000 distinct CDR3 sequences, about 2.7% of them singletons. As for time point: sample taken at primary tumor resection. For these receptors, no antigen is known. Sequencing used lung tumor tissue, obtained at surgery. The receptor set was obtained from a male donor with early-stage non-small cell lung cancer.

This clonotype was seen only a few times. CDR3 protein: CASSPAGKEAFF. In nucleotides, the CDR3 is TGTGCCAGCAGCCCCGCCGGGAAGGAAGCTTTCTTT. The chain employs TRBV4-2 and TRBJ1-1; D call uncertain. Trimming took 4 bases from V and 8 from J, leaving 11 bases between them. The CDR3 totals 12 residues. Germline CDR1 reads LGHNA; CDR2 reads YNFKEQ.

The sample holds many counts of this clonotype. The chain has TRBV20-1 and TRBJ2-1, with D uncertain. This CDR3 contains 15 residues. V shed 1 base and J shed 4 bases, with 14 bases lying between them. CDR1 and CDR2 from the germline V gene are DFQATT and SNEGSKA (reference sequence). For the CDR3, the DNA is TGCAGTGCTAGAGGGGGAAAAGGGCGTTACAATGAGCAGTTCTTC. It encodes CSARGGKGRYNEQFF.

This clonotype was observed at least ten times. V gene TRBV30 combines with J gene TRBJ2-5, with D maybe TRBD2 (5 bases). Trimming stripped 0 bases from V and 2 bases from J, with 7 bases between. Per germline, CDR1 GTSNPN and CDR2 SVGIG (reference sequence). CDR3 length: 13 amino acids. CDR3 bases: TGTGCCTGGAGTGTACAGCGGCAAGAGACCCAGTACTTC. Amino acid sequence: CAWSVQRQETQYF.

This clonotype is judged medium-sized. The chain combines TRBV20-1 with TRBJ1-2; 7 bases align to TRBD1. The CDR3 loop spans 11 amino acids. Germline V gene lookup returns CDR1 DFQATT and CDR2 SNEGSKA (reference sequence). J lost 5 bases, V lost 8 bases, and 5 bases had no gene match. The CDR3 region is CSTTGEYGYTF. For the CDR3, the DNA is TGCAGTACTACAGGGGAGTATGGCTACACCTTC.

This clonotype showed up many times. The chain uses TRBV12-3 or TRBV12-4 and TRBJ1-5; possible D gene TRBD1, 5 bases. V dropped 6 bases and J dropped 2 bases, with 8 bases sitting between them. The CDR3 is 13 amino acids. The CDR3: CASRGEGNQPQHF. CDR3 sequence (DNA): TGTGCCAGCAGAGGGGAAGGCAATCAGCCCCAGCATTTT.

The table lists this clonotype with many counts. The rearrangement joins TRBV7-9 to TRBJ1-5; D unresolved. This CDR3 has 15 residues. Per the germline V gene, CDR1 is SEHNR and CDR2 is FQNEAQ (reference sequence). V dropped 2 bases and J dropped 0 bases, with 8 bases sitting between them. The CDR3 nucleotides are TGTGCCAGCAGCTTAAACCAAGATAGCAATCAGCCCCAGCATTTT. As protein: CASSLNQDSNQPQHF. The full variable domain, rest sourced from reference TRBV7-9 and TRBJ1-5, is DTGVSQNPRHKITKRGQNVTFRCDPISEHNRLYWYRQTLGQGPEFLTYFQNEAQLEKSRLLSDRFSAERPKGSFSTLEIQRTEQGDSAMYLCASSLNQDSNQPQHFGDGTRLSIL.

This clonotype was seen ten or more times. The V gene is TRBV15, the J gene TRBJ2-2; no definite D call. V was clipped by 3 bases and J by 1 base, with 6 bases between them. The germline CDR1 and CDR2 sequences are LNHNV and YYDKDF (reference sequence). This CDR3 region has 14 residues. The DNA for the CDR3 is TGTGCCACCAGCAGCACGCGGAACACCGGGGAGCTGTTTTTT. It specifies CATSSTRNTGELFF.

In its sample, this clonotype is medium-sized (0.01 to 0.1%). The CDR3 DNA follows: TGCGCCAGCAGCCAAGAAGATTCCGGGGCGAACACCGGGGAGCTGTTTTTT. Translated: CASSQEDSGANTGELFF. The genes are TRBV4-3 and TRBJ2-2; tentatively, D is TRBD2 (5 bases). Germline V lookup: CDR1 LGHNA, CDR2 YSLEER. V was cut by 0 bases and J by 0 bases, with 11 bases left in between. This CDR3 has 17 residues.

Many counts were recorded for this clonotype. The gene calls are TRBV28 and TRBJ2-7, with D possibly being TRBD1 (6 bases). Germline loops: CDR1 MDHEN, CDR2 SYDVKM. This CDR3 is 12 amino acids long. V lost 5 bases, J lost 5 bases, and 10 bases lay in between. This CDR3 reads CASSARGNEQYF. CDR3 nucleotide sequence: TGTGCCAGCAGTGCCAGGGGAAACGAGCAGTACTTC.

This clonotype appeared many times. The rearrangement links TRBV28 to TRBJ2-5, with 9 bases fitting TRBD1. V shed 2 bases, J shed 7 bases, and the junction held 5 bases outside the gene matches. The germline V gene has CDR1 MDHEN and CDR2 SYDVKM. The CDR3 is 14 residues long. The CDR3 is CASSLTGGAVTQYF. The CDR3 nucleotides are TGTGCCAGCAGTTTAACAGGGGGCGCGGTGACCCAGTACTTC.

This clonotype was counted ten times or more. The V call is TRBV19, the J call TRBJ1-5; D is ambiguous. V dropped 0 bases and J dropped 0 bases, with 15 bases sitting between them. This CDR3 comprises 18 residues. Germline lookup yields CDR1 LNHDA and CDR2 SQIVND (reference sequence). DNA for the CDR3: TGTGCCAGTAGTATAGAGATTTGGAGGCACTATAGCAATCAGCCCCAGCATTTT. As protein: CASSIEIWRHYSNQPQHF.

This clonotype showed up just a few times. The DNA for the CDR3 is TGTGCCAGCACCCCGTGGGGGCTAGCGGAGATCCAAGAGACCCAGTACTTC. This encodes CASTPWGLAEIQETQYF. The chain couples TRBV7-9 to TRBJ2-5; tentatively, D is TRBD2 (7 bases). The V gene's germline CDR1 is SEHNR and CDR2 FQNEAQ (reference sequence). The CDR3 covers 17 residues. V gave up 7 bases and J gave up 1 base, with 22 bases separating them.

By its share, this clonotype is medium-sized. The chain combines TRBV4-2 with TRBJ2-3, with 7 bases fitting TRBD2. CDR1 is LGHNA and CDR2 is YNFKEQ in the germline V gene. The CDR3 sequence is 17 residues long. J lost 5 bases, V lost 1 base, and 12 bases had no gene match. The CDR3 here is CASSQVVGEGFVDTQYF. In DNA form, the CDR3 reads TGTGCCAGCAGCCAAGTGGTTGGGGAGGGGTTCGTAGATACGCAGTATTTT.

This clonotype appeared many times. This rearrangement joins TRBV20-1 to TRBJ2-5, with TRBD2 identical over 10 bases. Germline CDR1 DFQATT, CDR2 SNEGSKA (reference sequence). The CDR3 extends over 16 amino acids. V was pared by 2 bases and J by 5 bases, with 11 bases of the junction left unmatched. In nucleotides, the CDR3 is TGCAGTGCTAGACGGTCAGCGGGGGGGATAAGTGAGACCCAGTACTTC. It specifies CSARRSAGGISETQYF.

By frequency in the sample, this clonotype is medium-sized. CDR3 bases: TGTGCCAGCAGTACGGACAGGGTCACCGGGGAGCTGTTTTTT. Translated: CASSTDRVTGELFF. The chain recombines TRBV12-3 or TRBV12-4 with TRBJ2-2, with TRBD1 matching 8 bases. There are 14 residues in the CDR3. After removal of 5 bases from V and 4 bases from J, the junction contained 3 bases not matched to a gene.

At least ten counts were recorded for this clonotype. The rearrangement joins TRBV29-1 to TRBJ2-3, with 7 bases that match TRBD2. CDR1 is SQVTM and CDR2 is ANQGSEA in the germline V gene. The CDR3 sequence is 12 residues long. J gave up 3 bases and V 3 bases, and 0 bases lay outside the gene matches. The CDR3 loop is CSVERGTDTQYF. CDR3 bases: TGCAGCGTTGAGCGGGGGACAGATACGCAGTATTTT.

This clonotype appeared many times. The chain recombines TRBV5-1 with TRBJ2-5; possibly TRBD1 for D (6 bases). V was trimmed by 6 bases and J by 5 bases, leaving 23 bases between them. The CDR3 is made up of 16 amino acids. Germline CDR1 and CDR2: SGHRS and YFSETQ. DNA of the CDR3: TGCGCCAGCACCCCTTTGGGACAAGACGATTGGGAGACCCAGTACTTC. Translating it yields CASTPLGQDDWETQYF. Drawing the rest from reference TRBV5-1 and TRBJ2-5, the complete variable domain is KAGVTQTPRYLIKTRGQQVTLSCSPISGHRSVSWYQQTPGQGLQFLFEYFSETQRNKGNFPGRFSGRQFSNSRSEMNVSTLELGDSALYLCASTPLGQDDWETQYFGPGTRLLVL.

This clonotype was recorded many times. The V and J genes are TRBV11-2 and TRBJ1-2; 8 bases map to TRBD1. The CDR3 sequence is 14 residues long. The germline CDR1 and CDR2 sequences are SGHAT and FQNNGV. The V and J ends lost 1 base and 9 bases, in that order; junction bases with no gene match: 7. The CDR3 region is CASSLVPTGESYTF. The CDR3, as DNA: TGTGCCAGCAGCTTAGTCCCGACAGGGGAGAGCTACACCTTC.

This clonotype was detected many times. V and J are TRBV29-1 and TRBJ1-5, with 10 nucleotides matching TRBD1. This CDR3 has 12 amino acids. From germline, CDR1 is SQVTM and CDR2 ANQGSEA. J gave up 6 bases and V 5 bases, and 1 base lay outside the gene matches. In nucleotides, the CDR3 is TGCAGCGTTAGGACAGGGGGTCAGCCCCAGCATTTT. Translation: CSVRTGGQPQHF. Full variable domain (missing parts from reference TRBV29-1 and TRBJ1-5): SAVISQKPSRDICQRGTSLTIQCQVDSQVTMMFWYRQQPGQSLTLIATANQGSEATYESGFVIDKFPISRPNLTFSTLTVSNMSPEDSSIYLCSVRTGGQPQHFGDGTRLSIL.

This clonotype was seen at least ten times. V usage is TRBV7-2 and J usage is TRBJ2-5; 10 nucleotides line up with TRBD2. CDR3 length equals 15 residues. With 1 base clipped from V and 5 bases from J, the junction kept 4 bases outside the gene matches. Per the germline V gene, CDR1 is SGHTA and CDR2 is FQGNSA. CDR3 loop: CASSLERGGGETQYF. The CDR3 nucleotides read TGTGCCAGCAGCTTAGAGCGGGGGGGCGGGGAGACCCAGTACTTC.

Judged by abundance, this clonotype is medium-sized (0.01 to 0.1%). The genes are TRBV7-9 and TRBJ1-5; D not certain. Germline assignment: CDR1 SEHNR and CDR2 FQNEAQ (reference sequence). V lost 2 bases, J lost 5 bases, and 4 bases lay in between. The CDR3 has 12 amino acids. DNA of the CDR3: TGTGCCAGCAGCTTACCTGATCAGCCCCAGCATTTT. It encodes CASSLPDQPQHF.

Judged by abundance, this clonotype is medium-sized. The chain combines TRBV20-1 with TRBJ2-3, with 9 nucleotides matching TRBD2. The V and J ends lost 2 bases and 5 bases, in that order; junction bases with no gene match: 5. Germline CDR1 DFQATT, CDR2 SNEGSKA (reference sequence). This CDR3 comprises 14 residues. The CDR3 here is CSARRGGAGDTQYF. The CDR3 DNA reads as TGCAGTGCTAGACGCGGGGGGGCCGGAGATACGCAGTATTTT.

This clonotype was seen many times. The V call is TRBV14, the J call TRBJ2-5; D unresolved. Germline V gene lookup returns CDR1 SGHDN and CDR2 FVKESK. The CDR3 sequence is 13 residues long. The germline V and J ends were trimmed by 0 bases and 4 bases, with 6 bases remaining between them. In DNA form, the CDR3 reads TGTGCCAGCAGCCAAGACCTAGGAGAGACCCAGTACTTC. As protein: CASSQDLGETQYF.

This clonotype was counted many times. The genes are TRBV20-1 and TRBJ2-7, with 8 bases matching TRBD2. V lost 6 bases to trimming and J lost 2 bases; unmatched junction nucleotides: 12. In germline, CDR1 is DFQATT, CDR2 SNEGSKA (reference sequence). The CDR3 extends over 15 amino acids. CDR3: CSATAPGGPTYEQYF. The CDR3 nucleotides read TGCAGTGCAACAGCCCCGGGGGGGCCCACCTACGAGCAGTACTTC.